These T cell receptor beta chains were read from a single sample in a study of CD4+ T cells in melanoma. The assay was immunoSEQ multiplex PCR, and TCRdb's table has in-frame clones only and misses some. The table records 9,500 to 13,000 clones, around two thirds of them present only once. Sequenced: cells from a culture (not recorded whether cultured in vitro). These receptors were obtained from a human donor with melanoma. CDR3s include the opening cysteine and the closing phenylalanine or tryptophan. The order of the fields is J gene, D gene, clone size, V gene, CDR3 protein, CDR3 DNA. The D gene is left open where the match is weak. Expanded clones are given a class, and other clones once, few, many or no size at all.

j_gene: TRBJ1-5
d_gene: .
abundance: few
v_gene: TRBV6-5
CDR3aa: CASSYSRDSNQPQHF
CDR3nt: TGTGCCAGCAGTTACTCGAGGGACAGCAATCAGCCCCAGCATTTT

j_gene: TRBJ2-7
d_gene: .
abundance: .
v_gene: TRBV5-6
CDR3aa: CASSLVLGYEQYF
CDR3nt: TGTGCCAGCAGCTTGGTGCTCGGATACGAGCAGTACTTC

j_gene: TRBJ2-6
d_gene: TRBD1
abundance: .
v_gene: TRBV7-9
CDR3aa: CASSFGIPGQGSGANVLTF
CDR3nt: TGTGCCAGCAGCTTCGGGATCCCGGGACAGGGTTCTGGGGCCAACGTCCTGACTTTC

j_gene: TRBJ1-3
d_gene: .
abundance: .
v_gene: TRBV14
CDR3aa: CASSQVRQSGNTIYF
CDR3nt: TGTGCCAGCAGCCAAGTTCGGCAGTCTGGAAACACCATATATTTT

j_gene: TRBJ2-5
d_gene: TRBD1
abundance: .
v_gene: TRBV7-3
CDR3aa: CASSAYRGETQYF
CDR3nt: TGTGCCAGCAGCGCCTACAGGGGAGAGACCCAGTACTTC

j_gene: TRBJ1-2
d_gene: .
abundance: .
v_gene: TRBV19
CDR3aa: CASISQGRTGGYTF
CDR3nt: TGTGCCAGTATTTCTCAGGGCAGAACGGGAGGCTACACCTTC

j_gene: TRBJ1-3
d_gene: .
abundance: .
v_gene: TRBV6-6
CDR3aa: CASRVTYSPGNTIYF
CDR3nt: TGTGCCAGCAGAGTTACGTACAGTCCGGGAAACACCATATATTTT

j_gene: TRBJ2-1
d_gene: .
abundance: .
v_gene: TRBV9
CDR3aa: CASSMNTGNRDLRKQFF
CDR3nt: TGTGCCAGCAGCATGAACACCGGGAACAGGGACCTGCGCAAGCAGTTCTTC

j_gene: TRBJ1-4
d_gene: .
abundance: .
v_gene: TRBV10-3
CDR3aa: CAISEGGEGEKLFF
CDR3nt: TGTGCCATCAGTGAAGGGGGTGAGGGGGAAAAACTGTTTTTT

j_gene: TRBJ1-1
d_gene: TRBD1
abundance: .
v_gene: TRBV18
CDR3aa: CASLPQGAPGTEAFF
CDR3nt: TGTGCCAGCCTACCACAGGGGGCGCCGGGCACTGAAGCTTTCTTT

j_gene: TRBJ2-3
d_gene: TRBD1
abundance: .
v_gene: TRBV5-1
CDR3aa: CASSSTGVGDTQYF
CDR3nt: TGCGCCAGCAGCTCTACAGGGGTAGGTGATACGCAGTATTTT

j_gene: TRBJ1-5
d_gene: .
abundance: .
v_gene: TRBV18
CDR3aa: CASSKVGGYQPQHF
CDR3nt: TGTGCCAGCTCAAAGGTAGGGGGTTATCAGCCCCAGCATTTT

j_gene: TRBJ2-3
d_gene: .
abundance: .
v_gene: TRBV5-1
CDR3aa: CASSFGARRNTDTQYF
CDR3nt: TGCGCCAGCAGCTTTGGGGCCAGGAGGAACACAGATACGCAGTATTTT

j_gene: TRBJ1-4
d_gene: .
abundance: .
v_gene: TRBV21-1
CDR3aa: CASSKAGGAWEKLFF
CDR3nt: TGTGCCAGCAGCAAAGCGGGGGGGGCGTGGGAAAAACTGTTTTTT

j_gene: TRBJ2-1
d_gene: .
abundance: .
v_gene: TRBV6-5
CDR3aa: CASKVETWGNEQFF
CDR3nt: TGTGCCAGCAAGGTGGAGACTTGGGGCAATGAGCAGTTCTTC

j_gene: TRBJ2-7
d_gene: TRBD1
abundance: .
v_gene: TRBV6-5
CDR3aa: CASSRQGLGEQYF
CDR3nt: TGTGCCAGCAGCCGACAGGGATTAGGCGAGCAGTACTTC

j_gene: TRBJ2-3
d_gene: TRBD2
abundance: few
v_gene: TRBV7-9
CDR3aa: CASSPDRGGSTDTQYF
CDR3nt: TGTGCCAGCAGCCCTGACCGCGGGGGGAGCACAGATACGCAGTATTTT

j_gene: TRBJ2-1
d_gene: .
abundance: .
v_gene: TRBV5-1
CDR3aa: CASSFGEYNEQFF
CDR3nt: TGCGCCAGCAGCTTTGGGGAATACAATGAGCAGTTCTTC

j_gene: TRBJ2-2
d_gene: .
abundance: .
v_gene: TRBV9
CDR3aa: CASSVGEGRGSTGELFF
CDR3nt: TGTGCCAGCAGCGTAGGAGAAGGAAGGGGGTCGACCGGGGAGCTGTTTTTT

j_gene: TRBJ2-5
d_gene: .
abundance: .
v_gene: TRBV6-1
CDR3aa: CASKGSGETQYF
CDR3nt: TGTGCCAGCAAAGGAAGCGGAGAGACCCAGTACTTC

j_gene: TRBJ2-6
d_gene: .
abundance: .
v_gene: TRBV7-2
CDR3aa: CASSSGQPFSGANVLTF
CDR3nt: TGTGCCAGCAGCAGCGGACAGCCTTTCTCTGGGGCCAACGTCCTGACTTTC

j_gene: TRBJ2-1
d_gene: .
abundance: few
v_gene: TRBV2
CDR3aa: CASSAWGQAGEQFF
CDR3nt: TGTGCCAGCAGTGCATGGGGACAAGCGGGTGAGCAGTTCTTC

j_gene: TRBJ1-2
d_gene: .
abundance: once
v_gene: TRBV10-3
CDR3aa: CAISGTDGANYGYTF
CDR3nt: TGTGCCATCAGTGGGACAGACGGAGCTAACTATGGCTACACCTTC

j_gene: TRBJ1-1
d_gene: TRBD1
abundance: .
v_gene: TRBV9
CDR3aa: CASTATGANTEAFF
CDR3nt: TGTGCCAGCACTGCTACAGGGGCTAACACTGAAGCTTTCTTT

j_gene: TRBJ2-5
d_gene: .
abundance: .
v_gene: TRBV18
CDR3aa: CASAWKETQYF
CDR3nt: TGTGCCAGCGCATGGAAAGAGACCCAGTACTTC

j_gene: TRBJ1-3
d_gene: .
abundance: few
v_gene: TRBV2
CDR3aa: CASSARRAGNTIYF
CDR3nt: TGTGCCAGCAGTGCACGGAGGGCGGGAAACACCATATATTTT

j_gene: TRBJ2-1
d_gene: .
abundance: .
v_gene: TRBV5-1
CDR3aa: CASSLDGHYNEQFF
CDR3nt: TGCGCCAGCAGCTTAGACGGTCACTACAATGAGCAGTTCTTC

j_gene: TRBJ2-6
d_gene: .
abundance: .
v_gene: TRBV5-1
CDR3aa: CASSSDSSGANVLTF
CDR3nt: TGCGCCAGCAGCTCGGATAGCTCTGGGGCCAACGTCCTGACTTTC

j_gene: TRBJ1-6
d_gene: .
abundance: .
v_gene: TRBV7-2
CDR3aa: CASSGDYNSPLHF
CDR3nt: TGTGCCAGCAGCGGAGATTATAATTCACCCCTCCACTTT